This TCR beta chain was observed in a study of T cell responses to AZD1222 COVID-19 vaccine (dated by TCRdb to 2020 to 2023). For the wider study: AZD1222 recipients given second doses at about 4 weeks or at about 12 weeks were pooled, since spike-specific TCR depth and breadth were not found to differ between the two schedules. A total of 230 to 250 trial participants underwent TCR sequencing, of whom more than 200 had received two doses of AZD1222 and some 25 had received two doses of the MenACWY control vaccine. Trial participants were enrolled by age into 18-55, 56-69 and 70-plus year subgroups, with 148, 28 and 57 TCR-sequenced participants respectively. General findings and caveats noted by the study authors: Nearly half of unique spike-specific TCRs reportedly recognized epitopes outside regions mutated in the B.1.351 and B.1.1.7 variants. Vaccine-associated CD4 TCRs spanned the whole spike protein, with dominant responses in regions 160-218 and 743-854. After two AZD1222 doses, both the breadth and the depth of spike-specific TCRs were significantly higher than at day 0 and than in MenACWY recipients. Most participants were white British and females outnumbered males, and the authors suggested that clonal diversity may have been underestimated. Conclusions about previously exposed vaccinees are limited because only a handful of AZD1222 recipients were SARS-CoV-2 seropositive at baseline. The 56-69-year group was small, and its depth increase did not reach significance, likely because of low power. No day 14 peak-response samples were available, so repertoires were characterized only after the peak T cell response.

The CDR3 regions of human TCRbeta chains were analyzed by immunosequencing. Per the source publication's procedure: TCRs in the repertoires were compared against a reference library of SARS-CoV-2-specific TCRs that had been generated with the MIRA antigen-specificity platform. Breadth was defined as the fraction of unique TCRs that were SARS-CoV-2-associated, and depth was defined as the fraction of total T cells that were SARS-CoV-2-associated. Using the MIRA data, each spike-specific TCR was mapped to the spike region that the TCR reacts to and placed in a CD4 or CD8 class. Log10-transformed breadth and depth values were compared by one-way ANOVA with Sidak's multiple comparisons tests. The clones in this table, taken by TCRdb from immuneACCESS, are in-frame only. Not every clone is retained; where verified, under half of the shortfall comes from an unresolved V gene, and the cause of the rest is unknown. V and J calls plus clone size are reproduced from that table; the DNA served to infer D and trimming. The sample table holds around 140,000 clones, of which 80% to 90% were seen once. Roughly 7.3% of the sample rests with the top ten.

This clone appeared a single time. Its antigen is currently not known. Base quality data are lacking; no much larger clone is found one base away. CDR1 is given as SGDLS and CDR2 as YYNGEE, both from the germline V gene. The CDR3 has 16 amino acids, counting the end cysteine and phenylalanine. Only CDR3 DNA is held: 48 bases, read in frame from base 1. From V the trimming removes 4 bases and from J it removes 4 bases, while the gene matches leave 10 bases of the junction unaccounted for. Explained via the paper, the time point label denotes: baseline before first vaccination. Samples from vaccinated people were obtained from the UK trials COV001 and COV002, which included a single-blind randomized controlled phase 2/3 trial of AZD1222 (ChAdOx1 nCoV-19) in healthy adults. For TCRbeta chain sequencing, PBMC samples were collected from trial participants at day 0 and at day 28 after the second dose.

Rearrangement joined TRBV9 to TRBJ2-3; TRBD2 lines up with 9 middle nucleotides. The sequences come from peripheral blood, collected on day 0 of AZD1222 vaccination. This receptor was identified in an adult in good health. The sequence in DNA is TGTGCCAGCAGCCCGACTGGCGGGAGGGCCCCAGATACGCAGTATTTT. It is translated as CASSPTGGRAPDTQYF. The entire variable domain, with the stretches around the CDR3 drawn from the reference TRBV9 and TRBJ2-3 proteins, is DSGVTQTPKHLITATGQRVTLRCSPRSGDLSVYWYQQSLDQGLQFLIQYYNGEERAKGNILERFSAQQFPDLHSELNLSSLELGDSALYFCASSPTGGRAPDTQYFGPGTRLTVL.